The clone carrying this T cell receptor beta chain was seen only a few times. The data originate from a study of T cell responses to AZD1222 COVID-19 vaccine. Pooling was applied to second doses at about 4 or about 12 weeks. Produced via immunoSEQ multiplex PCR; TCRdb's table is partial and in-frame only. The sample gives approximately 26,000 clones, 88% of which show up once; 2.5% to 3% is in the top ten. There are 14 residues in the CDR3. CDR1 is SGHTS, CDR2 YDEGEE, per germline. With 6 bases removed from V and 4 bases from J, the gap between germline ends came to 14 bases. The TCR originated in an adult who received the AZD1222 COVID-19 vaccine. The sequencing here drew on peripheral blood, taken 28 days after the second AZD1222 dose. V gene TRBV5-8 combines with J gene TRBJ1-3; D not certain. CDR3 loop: CASIFEGTGNTIYF. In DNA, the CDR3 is TGTGCCAGCATTTTTGAGGGAACGGGAAACACCATATATTTT.